One and the same sample provided the 8 T cell receptor beta chains below, sequenced in a study of blood T cells in healthy people across ages. Through a sample-barcoded 5' primer and a J-beta primer mix, a second PCR was run for about 6 to 11 cycles. Each CDR3 protein gets one entry after TCRdb re-called the 5' RACE reads with MiXCR. The sample includes 700,000 to 850,000 distinct CDR3 sequences, 40% to 65% of them seen just once. The sequenced material came from blood. These receptors were collected from a man of 80 years or more in good health.

This clonotype was recorded once. The rearrangement links TRBV27 to TRBJ1-6; no reliable D call. The V end lost 7 bases, the J end lost 5 bases, and 9 bases lay between the germline ends. The germline V gene has CDR1 MNHEY and CDR2 SMNVEV (reference sequence). The CDR3 runs to 13 residues. CDR3 sequence: CASKYAHNSPLHF. The DNA of the CDR3 is TGTGCCAGCAAATACGCACATAATTCACCCCTCCACTTT.

V is TRBV28 and J is TRBJ2-7, with 10 bases that match TRBD1. The V gene end was trimmed by 6 bases and the J gene end by 5 bases; junction bases not matched to a gene: 10. Germline V lookup: CDR1 MDHEN, CDR2 SYDVKM. There are 15 residues in the CDR3. In nucleotides, the CDR3 is TGTGCCAGCAGCTCATACTCGACAGGGGGCGACGAGCAGTACTTC. Its protein is CASSSYSTGGDEQYF.

V gene TRBV29-1 combines with J gene TRBJ2-3; D is perhaps TRBD1 or TRBD2 (5 bases each). The CDR3 runs 10 residues. Germline lookup yields CDR1 SQVTM and CDR2 ANQGSEA. V was pared by 7 bases and J by 14 bases, with 16 bases between. The CDR3, as DNA: TGCAGCGCGAGGGGTGGATACGCGTATTTT. Its translation: CSARGGYAYF.

This clonotype has a single count. The rearrangement uses TRBV29-1 and TRBJ1-2, with D tentatively TRBD1 (5 bases). CDR3 size: 11 residues. Germline V lookup: CDR1 SQVTM, CDR2 ANQGSEA. Trimming shortened V by 3 bases and J by 6 bases, and 8 bases separated the two germline ends. The CDR3 DNA reads TGCAGCGTTGATCTGGGGGATGGCTACACCTTC. Amino acids: CSVDLGDGYTF.

This chain joins TRBV20-1 and TRBJ1-2, with a weak D call TRBD1 (5 bases). The germline V gene encodes CDR1 DFQATT and CDR2 SNEGSKA (reference sequence). This CDR3 spans 13 amino acids. Trimming removed 1 base at V and 6 bases at J, with 12 bases between. The CDR3 loop is CSARVPGDHGYTF. In DNA, the CDR3 is TGCAGTGCTAGAGTCCCTGGGGACCATGGCTACACCTTC.

This clonotype came up a few times. The genes are TRBV24-1 and TRBJ2-5, with 12 bases identical to TRBD2. There are 16 residues in the CDR3. Germline V gene lookup returns CDR1 KGHDR and CDR2 SFDVKD. Trimming cost V 9 bases and J 3 bases; bases outside gene matches: 10. The CDR3 DNA reads as TGTGCCACCGGATCTAGGGCTAGCGGGAGGGAAGAGACCCAGTACTTC. The encoded protein is CATGSRASGREETQYF.

The chain recombines TRBV7-8 with TRBJ2-7; D not resolved. The V gene's germline CDR1 is SGHVS and CDR2 FQNEAQ. With 1 base removed from V and 3 bases from J, the gap between germline ends came to 13 bases. The length of the CDR3 is 15 residues. CDR3 nucleotides: TGTGCCAGCAGCTTAGGCGGCAGCGTAGTCTACGAGCAGTACTTC. It translates to CASSLGGSVVYEQYF.

This clonotype has a single count. The chain carries TRBV5-1 and TRBJ2-1, with TRBD2 identical over 7 bases. The DNA end favors TRBJ2-7, so the J call may be wrong. The CDR3 spans 15 residues. Germline V lookup: CDR1 SGHRS, CDR2 YFSETQ. CDR3 protein: CASSLGRETYNEQYF. The CDR3, as DNA: TGCGCCAGCAGCTTGGGGCGGGAGACCTACAATGAGCAGTACTTC.